These T cell receptor beta chains were read from a single sample in a study of monozygotic twins with inflammatory bowel disease. TCRdb re-called the 5' RACE reads and catalogs CDR3 proteins one per entry, DNA excluded. The table lists around 150,000 distinct CDR3 sequences. Sequenced sample: blood. The receptor source for this set is a human donor with ulcerative colitis or Crohn's disease, or a healthy co-twin of an affected twin (not recorded which). The CDR3 runs from the conserved cysteine through the conserved F or W.

TRBJ2-1	TRBV14	CASSRRTGTSGYQSSTYNEQFF
TRBJ1-5	TRBV4-1	CASSQGPAGQPQHF
TRBJ2-7	TRBV5-6	CASSWTSGGGTYEQYF
TRBJ2-5	TRBV15	CATSREGEKGFQETQYF
TRBJ2-1	TRBV20-1	CSARRLAGGLDEQFF
TRBJ1-3	TRBV18	CASSPGGRVGNTIYF
TRBJ1-2	TRBV5-5	CASSPWTDLLGGGYTF
TRBJ1-1	TRBV5-6	CASSLDLDTEAFF
TRBJ1-5	TRBV6-2/TRBV6-3	CASSFRGPPGPPQHF
TRBJ1-2	TRBV28	CASSLILGQGNYGYTF
TRBJ2-3	TRBV11-3	CASSSSQLNTQYF
TRBJ2-2	TRBV5-1	CASSFEQGNTGELFF
TRBJ2-1	TRBV7-3	CASSLAGVEDEQFF
TRBJ2-7	TRBV7-3	CASSLNGAGLSEQYF
TRBJ2-3	TRBV18	CASSPEGGDTQYF
TRBJ1-3	TRBV12-3/TRBV12-4	CASVKGGDSYSGNTIYF
TRBJ2-5	TRBV14	CASSQDAGLTQETQYF
TRBJ2-1	TRBV20-1	CSASGLAGAYNEQFF
TRBJ2-5	TRBV5-4	CASSSGGQETQYF
TRBJ2-2	TRBV12-3/TRBV12-4	CASSIRQGNTGELFF
TRBJ2-6	TRBV28	CASSLSGYRGSGANVLTF
TRBJ1-2	TRBV10-3	CANSGQKNYGYTF
TRBJ1-5	TRBV6-1	CASSRTGGFQPQHF
TRBJ1-2	TRBV5-1	CASSFDSGLGTF
TRBJ2-1	TRBV5-4	CASSLQNPRGWNEQFF
TRBJ2-7	TRBV9	CASSVDGRGPYEQYF
TRBJ2-7	TRBV5-1	CASSLGGTSGAYEQYF
TRBJ2-5	TRBV7-8	CASSSRVGGQYF
TRBJ2-2	TRBV5-1	CASNRAGTGELFF
TRBJ1-4	TRBV28	CASSLPRTEEEKLFF
TRBJ2-7	TRBV15	CATSRDRAGDYEQYF
TRBJ2-7	TRBV7-3	CASSLDTSYEQYF
TRBJ2-1	TRBV20-1	CSAGLAGRNEQFF
TRBJ1-1	TRBV28	CASSLPGQNTEAFF
TRBJ2-2	TRBV20-1	CSARYSRGGRRTAELFF
TRBJ2-1	TRBV27	CASSLKGPPRQFF
TRBJ2-4	TRBV12-3/TRBV12-4	CASSPGQLARGAKNIQYF
TRBJ2-5	TRBV3-1	CASREGTAFIQETQYF
TRBJ1-2	TRBV27	CASSLKGGRGRIYGYTF
TRBJ2-5	TRBV18	CASSPRGQETQYF
TRBJ2-3	TRBV5-1	CASRTGATDTQYF
TRBJ2-4	TRBV15	CATSRDRGRDIQYF
TRBJ2-1	TRBV2	CASSQVVELWLAGDRSSYNEQFF
TRBJ2-1	TRBV3-1	CASSLGLAGGFLDEQFF
TRBJ1-1	TRBV5-1	CASSRRTGYSDTEAFF
TRBJ2-6	TRBV5-6	CASSLAGATIGANVLTF
TRBJ2-3	TRBV9	CASSVDPGRYTDTQYF
TRBJ1-3	TRBV7-2	CASSLGYRGKGNTIYF
TRBJ2-2	TRBV3-1	CASSQGGTSESGELFF
TRBJ2-1	TRBV3-1	CASRGRAGGYNEQFF
TRBJ2-5	TRBV5-4	CASSLVAQEETQYF
TRBJ1-4	TRBV27	CASSPRGGVNEKLFF
TRBJ2-1	TRBV7-6	CASSGRQGMGRVEQFF
TRBJ1-2	TRBV25-1	CASSEYTAGDYGYTF
TRBJ1-4	TRBV7-3	CASSAGQGEKLFF
TRBJ2-7	TRBV5-1	CASSLVGERYEQYF